Each of the 18 T cell receptor beta chains below was sequenced from the same sample in a study of T cells in Graves' hyperthyroidism and ophthalmopathy. TCR beta CDR3 region amplification was performed from RNA transcripts. TCR CDR3 underwent first-round RT-PCR with the HTBI primer set. TCRdb used MiXCR to reprocess the multiplex PCR reads, holding one entry per CDR3 protein. The profile shows 500,000 to 650,000 distinct CDR3 sequences, about 20% of them singletons. Sequencing was done on a sample of blood. The receptor source for this set is a man in his forties with Graves' ophthalmopathy.

This clonotype was found many times. This sequence joins TRBV30 and TRBJ1-1; weak D call: TRBD1 (5 bases). Germline lookup yields CDR1 GTSNPN and CDR2 SVGIG (reference sequence). Trimming stripped 5 bases from V and 1 base from J, with 11 bases between. There are 13 residues in the CDR3. CDR3 DNA sequence: TGTGCCTGGTCCATCACAGGGAACACTGAAGCTTTCTTT. It specifies CAWSITGNTEAFF. Supplemented by reference TRBV30 and TRBJ1-1, the full variable domain reads SQTIHQWPATLVQPVGSPLSLECTVEGTSNPNLYWYRQAAGRGLQLLFYSVGIGQISSEVPQNLSASRPQDRQFILSSKKLLLSDSGFYLCAWSITGNTEAFFGQGTRLTVV.

This clonotype has ten or more counts. This chain uses TRBV20-1 with TRBJ2-1, with D possibly called TRBD1 or TRBD2 (5 bases each). Between the trimmed V and J ends, which lost 1 base and 5 bases, there was a span of 18 bases. Germline V lookup: CDR1 DFQATT, CDR2 SNEGSKA (reference sequence). There are 16 residues in the CDR3. CDR3 coding DNA: TGCAGTGCTAGAGGAGGGACCAGGTGGATGGACAATGAGCAGTTCTTC. Amino acid sequence: CSARGGTRWMDNEQFF.

The table lists this clonotype with a few counts. V and J are TRBV15 and TRBJ2-7; 7 nucleotides line up with TRBD1. V shed 0 bases, J shed 3 bases, and the junction held 8 bases outside the gene matches. Germline V lookup: CDR1 LNHNV, CDR2 YYDKDF (reference sequence). The CDR3 runs to 16 residues. In DNA form, the CDR3 reads TGTGCCACCAGCAGAGATTTTGACAGGGAGTTCTACGAGCAGTACTTC. This encodes CATSRDFDREFYEQYF.

This clonotype was seen only a few times. The chain carries TRBV3-1 and TRBJ1-2; no firm D call. The V end lost 6 bases, the J end lost 4 bases, and 9 bases lay between the germline ends. This CDR3 has 12 residues. The germline gives CDR1 LGHDT, CDR2 YNNKEL (reference sequence). The CDR3 sequence: CASSSTLYGYTF. In DNA, the CDR3 is TGTGCCAGCAGTTCGACTCTCTATGGCTACACCTTC. Complete variable domain (other parts from reference TRBV3-1 and TRBJ1-2): DTAVSQTPKYLVTQMGNDKSIKCEQNLGHDTMYWYKQDSKKFLKIMFSYNNKELIINETVPNRFSPKSPDKAHLNLHINSLELGDSAVYFCASSSTLYGYTFGSGTRLTVV.

The chain has TRBV9 and TRBJ2-2; D is unresolved. CDR3 length: 13 amino acids. The germline gives CDR1 SGDLS, CDR2 YYNGEE. The V end was cut by 3 bases, the J end by 8 bases, with 11 bases between. Written as DNA, the CDR3 is TGTGCCAGCAGCGCATCGGTAGGAGGGGAGCTGTTTTTT. This gives the protein CASSASVGGELFF.

Note on this clonotype: A read error is possible here, since a much larger clone lies one base away. This sequence joins TRBV20-1 and TRBJ2-1, with a tentative D call TRBD1 (6 bases). The CDR3 totals 15 residues. Trimming shortened V by 3 bases and J by 13 bases, and 25 bases separated the two germline ends. Germline CDR1 DFQATT, CDR2 SNEGSKA (reference sequence). CDR3 region: CSARGDMGTQETQFF. In DNA form, the CDR3 reads TGCAGTGCTAGGGGGGACATGGGGACACAAGAGACCCAGTTCTTC.

This clonotype was recorded many times. This chain connects TRBV3-1 to TRBJ2-3, with 11 bases matching TRBD2. Germline assignment: CDR1 LGHDT and CDR2 YNNKEL (reference sequence). V was clipped by 0 bases and J by 9 bases; unmatched bases: 5. The CDR3 length is 15 residues. The CDR3 protein is CASSQEVTSGSTQYF. The CDR3 DNA reads TGTGCCAGCAGCCAAGAGGTCACTAGCGGGAGCACGCAGTATTTT.

This clonotype was recorded at least ten times. The rearrangement links TRBV3-1 to TRBJ2-5; TRBD2 agrees at 7 bases. Germline assignment: CDR1 LGHDT and CDR2 YNNKEL (reference sequence). The V gene end was trimmed by 2 bases and the J gene end by 4 bases; junction bases not matched to a gene: 7. The CDR3 runs 15 residues. CDR3 loop: CASSQSGAQGETQYF. The CDR3 bases are TGTGCCAGCAGCCAAAGCGGGGCCCAGGGAGAGACCCAGTACTTC.

The J gene is TRBJ1-2, the V gene TRBV27; the match to TRBD1 covers 8 bases. J lost 6 bases, V lost 2 bases, and 2 bases had no gene match. Germline assignment: CDR1 MNHEY and CDR2 SMNVEV (reference sequence). The CDR3 spans 13 residues. The CDR3 reads CASSLPGGHGYTF. The CDR3 nucleotides read TGTGCCAGCAGTTTACCAGGGGGCCATGGCTACACCTTC.

This clonotype was counted ten times or more. The V gene is TRBV12-3 or TRBV12-4, the J gene TRBJ2-7, with 9 bases aligning to TRBD2. The CDR3 contains 14 residues. V lost 7 bases and J lost 1; bases outside the gene matches: 5. CDR3 coding DNA: TGTGCCAGCAAATTAGCGGGGGATTCCTACGAGCAGTACTTC. Translating it yields CASKLAGDSYEQYF.

This clonotype was seen repeatedly, ten times or more. This chain connects TRBV5-1 to TRBJ2-3; TRBD2 aligns across 7 bases. The CDR3 runs to 16 residues. V lost 1 base, J lost 1 base, and 6 bases stayed unmatched. Germline loops: CDR1 SGHRS, CDR2 YFSETQ. The CDR3 here is CASSLPLAVGTDTQYF. CDR3 DNA sequence: TGCGCCAGCAGCTTGCCCCTAGCGGTGGGCACAGATACGCAGTATTTT.

V is TRBV4-3 and J is TRBJ1-1, with D possibly TRBD1 on 5 matching bases. The V end lost 1 base, the J end lost 2 bases, and 17 bases lay between the germline ends. In germline, CDR1 is LGHNA, CDR2 YSLEER. This CDR3 spans 17 amino acids. CDR3 DNA: TGCGCCAGCAGCCAAGTCTCAGGAATAGGGGATAACACTGAAGCTTTCTTT. Translating gives CASSQVSGIGDNTEAFF.

This clonotype was counted a few times. The chain combines TRBV20-1 with TRBJ2-5; 11 bases align to TRBD2. This CDR3 region has 17 residues. Unmatched junction bases numbered 10, after V lost 2 bases and J lost 2 bases. Germline CDR1 DFQATT, CDR2 SNEGSKA (reference sequence). CDR3 nucleotides: TGCAGTGCTAGATTTCCCCCTAGCGGGAGGAAACAAGAGACCCAGTACTTC. Its protein is CSARFPPSGRKQETQYF.

This clonotype has more than one count but fewer than ten. The rearrangement joins TRBV29-1 to TRBJ1-2; D remains unclear. Trimming left V 5 bases short and J 4 bases short, with 8 bases between. Germline V gene sequence: CDR1 SQVTM, CDR2 ANQGSEA. This CDR3 region has 11 residues. This chain's CDR3 is CSVMASYGYTF. The CDR3 nucleotides are TGCAGCGTTATGGCATCCTATGGCTACACCTTC.

Many counts were recorded for this clonotype. V and J are TRBV7-3 and TRBJ2-3, with 9 bases identical to TRBD2. Germline V gives CDR1 SGHTA, CDR2 FQGTGA. The CDR3 runs to 16 residues. J lost 1 base, V lost 2 bases, and 4 bases had no gene match. Here the CDR3 DNA reads TGTGCCAGCAGCTTAGCGGGAGGGCGTGGCACAGATACGCAGTATTTT. Residues: CASSLAGGRGTDTQYF.

This clonotype was observed at least ten times. The chain has TRBV5-5 and TRBJ1-5; no firm D call. The germline V gene has CDR1 SGHKS and CDR2 YYEKEE (reference sequence). The CDR3 spans 12 residues. V lost 2 bases and J 6 bases, leaving 6 bases between the germline ends. The CDR3: CASSFGGQPQHF. The CDR3 DNA follows: TGTGCCAGCAGCTTCGGCGGTCAGCCCCAGCATTTT.

J is TRBJ1-1 and V is TRBV6-5; weak D call: TRBD1 (6 bases). V lost 0 bases and J lost 10, with 12 bases in between. Germline V gene lookup returns CDR1 MNHEY and CDR2 SVGAGI. The CDR3 totals 13 residues. This CDR3 is CASSYSGGELAFF. The DNA for the CDR3 is TGTGCCAGCAGTTACTCAGGGGGGGAGTTAGCTTTCTTT.

This clonotype appeared a few times. This chain links TRBV13 with TRBJ1-1, with TRBD1 matching over 7 bases. V gave up 3 bases and J gave up 0 bases; unmatched junction bases: 10. Germline V CDR1 and CDR2: PRHDT, FYEKMQ (reference sequence). CDR3 size: 17 residues. The CDR3 DNA reads as TGTGCCAGCAGCTTGGGACAGCAAAATTTAATGAACACTGAAGCTTTCTTT. Its protein product is CASSLGQQNLMNTEAFF. Variable domain in full (rest from reference TRBV13 and TRBJ1-1): AAGVIQSPRHLIKEKRETATLKCYPIPRHDTVYWYQQGPGQDPQFLISFYEKMQSDKGSIPDRFSAQQFSDYHSELNMSSLELGDSALYFCASSLGQQNLMNTEAFFGQGTRLTVV.